A selection of T cell receptor beta chains follows, all from one sample in a study of regulatory T cells in long-lasting Graves disease. TCRdb used MiXCR to reprocess the multiplex PCR reads, holding one entry per CDR3 protein. The sample lists some 320,000 distinct CDR3 sequences, 15% to 20% occurring once. The source was peripheral blood mononuclear cells (PBMCs), collected at new diagnosis, from a patient treated with antithyroid drugs. The receptors derive from a female donor with Graves disease. CDR3s include the opening cysteine and the closing phenylalanine or tryptophan. The D gene is left open where the match is weak.

TRBV6-1,TRBD1,CASSTGTVSYNEQFF
TRBV7-8,.,CASSYQRQAINEKLFF
TRBV28,.,CASSSRDTSNEQYF
TRBV6-9,.,CATPCRVQYF
TRBV28,TRBD2,CASSPQIAGGPYTDTQYF
TRBV12-3/TRBV12-4,.,CASRKEGGFTDTQYF
TRBV6-1,.,CASSRTESYEQYF
TRBV6-1,.,CASVVAGHQNYGYTF
TRBV2,TRBD2,CASTPSRTSVHTGELFF
TRBV28,TRBD1,CASKETGESEKLFF
TRBV20-1,TRBD1,CSANPPGTGEVGPQYF
TRBV19,.,CASSIWEDSPAQHF
TRBV15,.,CATSGASVVEQFF
TRBV5-1,.,CASSLNGGVEQFF
TRBV5-1,TRBD2,CASSPGLASIQETQYF
TRBV6-1,.,CASSRDREEDTQYF
TRBV7-7,TRBD2,CASSLGGRVTDTQYF
TRBV19,.,CASSSLTGSGANVLTF
TRBV10-3,.,CAIRTGLAGQGAPAGETQYF
TRBV28,.,CASSSGDQPQHF
TRBV3-1,TRBD2,CASSQDWAGVTGGDEQFF
TRBV6-1,.,CASWERASLAFF
TRBV30,TRBD1,CAWSVGDRVFFTDTQYF
TRBV4-1,.,CASSQGRFYEQYF
TRBV14,TRBD2,CASSQDWEGYNEQFF
TRBV4-1,.,CASSPWVGPDTQYF
TRBV5-4,.,CASSSDQGGGEKLFF
TRBV28,.,CASSGTLFYEQYF
TRBV10-3,TRBD2,CAAGPAGVYEQYF
TRBV12-3/TRBV12-4,.,CASSSNQVTEAFF
TRBV6-5,.,CASSYSGGSSGANVLTF
TRBV2,.,CASRRVDGLNYEQYF
TRBV19,TRBD2,CASRLTSGRLGNIQYF
TRBV29-1,.,CSGYSSPAEKLFF
TRBV6-1,.,CASSEAGGVFNEQFF
TRBV29-1,TRBD1,CSVGDRYNQPQHF
TRBV19,.,CASSFLSTGAGTEAFF
TRBV7-9,.,CASSLGPFYEQYF
TRBV4-1,.,CASSPNTGTYQPQHF
TRBV27,.,CASSLKADSSGNIQYF